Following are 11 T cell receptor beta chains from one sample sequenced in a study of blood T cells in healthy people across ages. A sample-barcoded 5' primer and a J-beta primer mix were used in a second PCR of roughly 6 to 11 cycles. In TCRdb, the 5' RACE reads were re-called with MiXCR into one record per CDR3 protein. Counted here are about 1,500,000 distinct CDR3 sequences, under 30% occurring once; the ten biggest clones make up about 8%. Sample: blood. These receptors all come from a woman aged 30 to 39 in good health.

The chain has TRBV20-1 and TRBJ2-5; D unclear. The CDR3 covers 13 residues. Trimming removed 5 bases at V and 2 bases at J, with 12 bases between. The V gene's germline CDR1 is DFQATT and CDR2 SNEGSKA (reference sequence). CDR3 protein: CSARTTEQETQYF. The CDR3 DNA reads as TGCAGTGCTCGCACGACGGAGCAAGAGACCCAGTACTTC.

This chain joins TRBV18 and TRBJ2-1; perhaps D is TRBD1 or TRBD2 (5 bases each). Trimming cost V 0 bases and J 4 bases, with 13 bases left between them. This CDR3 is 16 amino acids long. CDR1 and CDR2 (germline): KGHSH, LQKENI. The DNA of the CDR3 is TGTGCCAGCTCACCACCGCAGATAGGGACGTACAATGAGCAGTTCTTC. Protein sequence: CASSPPQIGTYNEQFF.

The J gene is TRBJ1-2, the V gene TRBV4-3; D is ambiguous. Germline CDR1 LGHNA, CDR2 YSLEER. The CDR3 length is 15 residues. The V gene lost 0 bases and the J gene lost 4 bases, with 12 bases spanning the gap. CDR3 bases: TGCGCCAGCAGCCAAGATAACAACGGCCGCTATGGCTACACCTTC. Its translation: CASSQDNNGRYGYTF.

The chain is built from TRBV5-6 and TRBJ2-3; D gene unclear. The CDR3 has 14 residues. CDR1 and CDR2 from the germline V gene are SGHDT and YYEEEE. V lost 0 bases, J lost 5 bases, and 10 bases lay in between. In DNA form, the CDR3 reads TGTGCCAGCAGCTTGGATTACAGACAAGATACGCAGTATTTT. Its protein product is CASSLDYRQDTQYF.

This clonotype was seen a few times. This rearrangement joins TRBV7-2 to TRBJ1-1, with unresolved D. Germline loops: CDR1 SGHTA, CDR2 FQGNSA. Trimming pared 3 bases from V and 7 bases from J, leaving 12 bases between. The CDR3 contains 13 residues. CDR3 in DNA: TGTGCCAGCAGCTTCCGAAATGTAGGTGAAGCTTTCTTT. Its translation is CASSFRNVGEAFF.

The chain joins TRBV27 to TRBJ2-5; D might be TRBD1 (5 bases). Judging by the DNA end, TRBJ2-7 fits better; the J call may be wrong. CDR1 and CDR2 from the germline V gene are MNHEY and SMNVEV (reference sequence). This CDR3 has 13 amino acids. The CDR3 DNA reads TGTGCCAGCAGTTTTGGGGCTCTGGACGAGCAGTACTTC. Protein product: CASSFGALDEQYF.

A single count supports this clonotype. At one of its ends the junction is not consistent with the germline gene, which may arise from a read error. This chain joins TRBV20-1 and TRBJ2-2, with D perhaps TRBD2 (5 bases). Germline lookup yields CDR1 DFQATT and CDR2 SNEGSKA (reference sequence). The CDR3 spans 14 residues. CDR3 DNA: TGCAGTGCCAGAACGGGAATTGGCACCGGGGAGCGGTTTTTT. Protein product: CSARTGIGTGERFF.

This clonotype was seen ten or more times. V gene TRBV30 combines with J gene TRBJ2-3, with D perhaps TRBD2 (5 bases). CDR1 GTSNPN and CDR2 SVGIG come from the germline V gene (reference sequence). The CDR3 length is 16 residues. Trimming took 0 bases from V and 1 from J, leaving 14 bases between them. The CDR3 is CAWSVLLTGGTDTQYF. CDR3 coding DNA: TGTGCCTGGAGTGTACTTCTCACCGGGGGCACAGATACGCAGTATTTT.

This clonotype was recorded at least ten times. CDR3 loop: CASSLDHGYYEQYF. As DNA, the CDR3 is TGTGCCAGCAGCTTAGACCACGGTTACTACGAGCAGTACTTC. The chain combines TRBV11-2 with TRBJ2-7; D uncertain. This CDR3 region has 14 residues. V lost 0 bases to trimming and J lost 3 bases, with 9 bases between them. CDR1 is SGHAT, CDR2 FQNNGV, per germline.

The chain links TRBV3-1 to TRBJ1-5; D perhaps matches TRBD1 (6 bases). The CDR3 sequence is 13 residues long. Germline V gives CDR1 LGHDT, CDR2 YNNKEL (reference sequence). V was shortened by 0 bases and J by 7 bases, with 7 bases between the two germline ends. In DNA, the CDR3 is TGTGCCAGCAGCCAAGAGGACAGCCAGCCCCAGCATTTT. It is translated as CASSQEDSQPQHF.

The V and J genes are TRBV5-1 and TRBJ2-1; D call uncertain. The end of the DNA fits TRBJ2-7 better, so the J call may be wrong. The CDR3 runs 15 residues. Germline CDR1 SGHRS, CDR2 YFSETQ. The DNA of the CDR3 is TGCGCCAGCAGTCTGGTAGGAAACTCCTACAATGAGCAGTACTTC. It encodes CASSLVGNSYNEQYF.